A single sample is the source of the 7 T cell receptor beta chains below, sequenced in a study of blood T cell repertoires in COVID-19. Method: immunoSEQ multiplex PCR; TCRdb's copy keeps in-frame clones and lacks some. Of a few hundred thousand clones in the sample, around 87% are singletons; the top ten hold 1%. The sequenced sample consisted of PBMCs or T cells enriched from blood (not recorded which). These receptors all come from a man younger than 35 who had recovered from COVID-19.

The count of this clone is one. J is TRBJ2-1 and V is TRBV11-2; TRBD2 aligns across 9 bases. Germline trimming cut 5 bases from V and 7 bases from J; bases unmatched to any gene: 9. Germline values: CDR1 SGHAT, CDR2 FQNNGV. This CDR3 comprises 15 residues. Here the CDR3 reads CASSDRRGGRNEQFF. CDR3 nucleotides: TGTGCCAGCAGCGATCGGCGGGGGGGCCGGAATGAGCAGTTCTTC.

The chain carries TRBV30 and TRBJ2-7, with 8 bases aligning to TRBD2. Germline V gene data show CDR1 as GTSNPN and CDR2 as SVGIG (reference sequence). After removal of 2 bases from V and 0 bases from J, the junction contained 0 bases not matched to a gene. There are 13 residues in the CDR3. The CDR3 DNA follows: TGTGCCTGGAGTAGCGGGAGCTCCTACGAGCAGTACTTC. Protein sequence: CAWSSGSSYEQYF.

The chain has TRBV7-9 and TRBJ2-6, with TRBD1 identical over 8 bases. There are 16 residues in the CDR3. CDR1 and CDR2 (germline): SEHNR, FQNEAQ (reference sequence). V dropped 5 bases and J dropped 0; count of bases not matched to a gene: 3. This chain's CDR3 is CASSGQGHSGANVLTF. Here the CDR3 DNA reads TGTGCCAGCAGCGGACAGGGCCACTCTGGGGCCAACGTCCTGACTTTC.

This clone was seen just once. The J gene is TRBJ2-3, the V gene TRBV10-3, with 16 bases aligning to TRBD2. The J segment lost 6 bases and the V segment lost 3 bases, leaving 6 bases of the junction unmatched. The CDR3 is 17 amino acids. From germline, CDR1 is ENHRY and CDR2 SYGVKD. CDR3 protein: CAISDGTSGRAEDTQYF. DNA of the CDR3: TGTGCCATCAGTGACGGGACTAGCGGGAGGGCCGAGGATACGCAGTATTTT.

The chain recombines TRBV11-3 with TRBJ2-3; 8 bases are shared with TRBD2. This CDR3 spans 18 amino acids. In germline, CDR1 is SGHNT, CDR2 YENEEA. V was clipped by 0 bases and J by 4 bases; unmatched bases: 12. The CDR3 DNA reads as TGTGCCAGCAGCTTAGATACGGGAGTAGCGGGGTTATCAGATACGCAGTATTTT. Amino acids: CASSLDTGVAGLSDTQYF.

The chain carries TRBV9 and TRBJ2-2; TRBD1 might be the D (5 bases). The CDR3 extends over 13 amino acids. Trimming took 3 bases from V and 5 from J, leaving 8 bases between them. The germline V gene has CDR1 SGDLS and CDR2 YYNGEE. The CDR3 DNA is TGTGCCAGCAGCGCCAGGGTAACCGGGGAGCTGTTTTTT. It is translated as CASSARVTGELFF.

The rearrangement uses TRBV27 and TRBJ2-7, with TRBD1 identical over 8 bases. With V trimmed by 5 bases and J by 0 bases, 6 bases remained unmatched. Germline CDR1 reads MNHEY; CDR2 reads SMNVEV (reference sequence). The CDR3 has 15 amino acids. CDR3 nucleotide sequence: TGTGCCAGCAGTCAGTGGGACAGGTCCTCCTACGAGCAGTACTTC. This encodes CASSQWDRSSYEQYF.